The 5 T cell receptor beta chains listed next were all sequenced from one sample in a study of control samples from healthy donors and cancer patients. Sequencing used immunoSEQ multiplex PCR; TCRdb keeps in-frame clones, though not all of them. In the table there are 76,000 or so clones, roughly 90% of which are singletons. The specimen sequenced was PBMCs. The receptors were sampled from a woman aged 50 to 60 with colorectal cancer.

The chain couples TRBV7-2 to TRBJ1-3; a possible D gene is TRBD1 (6 bases). V was clipped by 5 bases and J by 0 bases, with 14 bases between them. Germline V CDR1 and CDR2: SGHTA, FQGNSA. The CDR3 totals 16 residues. CDR3 region: CASSTSGQSSGNTIYF. CDR3 bases: TGTGCCAGCAGCACTTCAGGACAGAGCTCTGGAAACACCATATATTTT. The full variable domain, rest sourced from reference TRBV7-2 and TRBJ1-3, is GAGVSQSPSNKVTEKGKDVELRCDPISGHTALYWYRQSLGQGLEFLIYFQGNSAPDKSGLPSDRFSAERTGGSVSTLTIQRTQQEDSAVYLCASSTSGQSSGNTIYFGEGSWLTVV.

The chain couples TRBV7-7 to TRBJ2-2; D is possibly TRBD1 or TRBD2 (7 bases each). V was trimmed by 3 bases and J by 0 bases, leaving 14 bases between them. Germline assignment: CDR1 SSHAT and CDR2 FNYEAQ (reference sequence). This CDR3 is built from 17 residues. The CDR3 nucleotides read TGTGCCAGCAGCTTGGGGGGGACAGTCTCGAACACCGGGGAGCTGTTTTTT. This translates into CASSLGGTVSNTGELFF.

This chain joins TRBV10-2 and TRBJ2-7, with 7 bases lining up with TRBD1. Germline V gene lookup returns CDR1 WSHSY and CDR2 SAAADI. There are 12 residues in the CDR3. J was trimmed by 3 bases and V by 10 bases; bases with no gene match: 6. Here the CDR3 reads CATSGQIYEQYV. The DNA of the CDR3 is TGCGCCACCTCGGGACAGATCTACGAGCAGTACGTC.

Only one count was recorded for this clone. The chain employs TRBV6-6 and TRBJ1-1; D is undetermined. The CDR3 loop spans 13 amino acids. From germline, CDR1 is MNHNY and CDR2 SVGAGI (reference sequence). V was pared by 1 base and J by 6 bases, with 9 bases between. The CDR3 DNA reads TGTGCCAGCAGTTACTTCGATCGGGCTGAAGCTTTCTTT. This encodes CASSYFDRAEAFF.

The V gene is TRBV3-1 (or the pseudogene TRBV3-2), the J gene TRBJ2-7, with D possibly being TRBD1 or TRBD2 (5 bases each). Germline V lookup: CDR1 LGHDT, CDR2 YNNKEL (reference sequence). This CDR3 region has 16 residues. Trimming took off 3 bases at V and 0 bases at J, with 15 bases between the two ends. DNA for the CDR3: TGTGCCAGCAGCCAGGAGTGGGGGACGAGCTCCTACGAGCAGTACGTC. This translates into CASSQEWGTSSYEQYV.